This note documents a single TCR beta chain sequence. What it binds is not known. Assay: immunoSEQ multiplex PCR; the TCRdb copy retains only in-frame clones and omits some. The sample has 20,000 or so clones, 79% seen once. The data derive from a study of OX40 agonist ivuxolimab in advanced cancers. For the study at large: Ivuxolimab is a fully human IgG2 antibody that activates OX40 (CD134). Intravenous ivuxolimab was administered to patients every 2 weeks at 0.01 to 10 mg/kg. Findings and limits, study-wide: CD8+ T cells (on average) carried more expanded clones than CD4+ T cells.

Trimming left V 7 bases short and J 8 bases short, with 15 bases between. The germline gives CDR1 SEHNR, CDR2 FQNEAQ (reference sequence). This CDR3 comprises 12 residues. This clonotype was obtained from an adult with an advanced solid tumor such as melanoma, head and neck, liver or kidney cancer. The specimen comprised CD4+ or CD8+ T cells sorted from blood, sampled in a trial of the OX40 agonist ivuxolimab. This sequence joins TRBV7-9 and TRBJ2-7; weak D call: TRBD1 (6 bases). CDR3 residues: CASTITGLQQYF. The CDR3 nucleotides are TGTGCCAGCACCATTACAGGGCTGCAGCAGTACTTC.